The clone carrying this TCR beta chain was seen a handful of times. Its antigen is currently unknown. This specimen comes from a study of Graves' ophthalmopathy and Graves' hyperthyroidism. Study findings and constraints: Ophthalmopathy progression was predicted by the model at 60% to 71% sensitivity and 72% to 75% specificity. Ophthalmopathy could be told apart from stable hyperthyroidism by a 13-signature model (just under 90% sensitivity, about 80% specificity).

V gave up 7 bases and J gave up 0 bases, with 18 bases separating them. CDR3 length: 16 amino acids. The V gene's germline CDR1 is MNHEY and CDR2 SMNVEV (reference sequence). Stable hyperthyroidism denotes an absence of ophthalmopathy throughout 18 months of follow-up. Serum thyroxine and TRAb, along with clinical symptoms, thyroid ultrasound and orbital computed tomography, were what diagnosis relied on. The authors amplified TCR beta CDR3 regions, and they did so from RNA transcripts for repertoire sequencing. Second-round multiplex PCR followed a first-round RT-PCR using HTBI primers. TCRdb recomputed calls from the multiplex PCR reads with MiXCR, one row per CDR3 protein. The repertoire includes hundreds of thousands of distinct CDR3 sequences, roughly 15% of them detected once, and around 6.6% sits in the top ten.

The chain combines TRBV27 with TRBJ1-1; D is undetermined. This TCR derives from a young woman with stable Graves' hyperthyroidism. Sequencing used peripheral blood. In nucleotides, the CDR3 is TGTGCCAGCATTCAAACCTCGGACGGTATGAACACTGAAGCTTTCTTT. It specifies CASIQTSDGMNTEAFF.